This T cell receptor (beta chain) came from a study of lymphopenia after photon versus proton radiotherapy. General study findings and limits: After lymphocyte nadir, photon-treated repertoires showed oligoclonal expansion, especially CD8+ Temra. Relative stability marked proton patients; photon patients lost diversity and naive cells.

Produced via immunoSEQ multiplex PCR; TCRdb's table is partial and in-frame only. The sample contains roughly 6,500 clones, roughly nine tenths of which appear only once. The CDR3 sequence is 13 residues long. Trimming cost V 5 bases and J 2 bases; bases outside gene matches: 3. CDR1 and CDR2 (germline): LNHDA, SQIVND (reference sequence). Turning to this clone: Its cognate antigen is unknown.

This clonotype was sampled from a man in his 60s with cholangiocarcinoma. The starting material was peripheral blood, obtained from a patient treated with photon-based radiotherapy. This rearrangement joins TRBV19 to TRBJ2-7, with TRBD1 matching 7 bases. The CDR3 spells CASSAQGAYEQYF. The CDR3 region has the DNA TGTGCCAGTAGTGCCCAGGGGGCCTACGAGCAGTACTTC.